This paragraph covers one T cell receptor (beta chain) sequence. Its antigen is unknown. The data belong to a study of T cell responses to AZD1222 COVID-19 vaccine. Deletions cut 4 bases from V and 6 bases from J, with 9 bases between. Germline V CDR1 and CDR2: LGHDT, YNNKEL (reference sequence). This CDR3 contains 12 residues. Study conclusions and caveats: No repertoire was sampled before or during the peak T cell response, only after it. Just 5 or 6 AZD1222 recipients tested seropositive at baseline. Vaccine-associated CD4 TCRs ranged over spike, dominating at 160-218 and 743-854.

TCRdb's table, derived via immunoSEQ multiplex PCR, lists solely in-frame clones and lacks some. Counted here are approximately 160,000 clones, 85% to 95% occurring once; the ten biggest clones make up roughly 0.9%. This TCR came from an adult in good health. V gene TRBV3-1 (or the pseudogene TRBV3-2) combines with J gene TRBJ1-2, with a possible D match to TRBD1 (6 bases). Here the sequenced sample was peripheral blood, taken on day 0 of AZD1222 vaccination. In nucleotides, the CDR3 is TGTGCCAGCAGCCTAGGGGGGAATGGCTACACCTTC. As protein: CASSLGGNGYTF.